This T cell receptor (beta chain) emerged from a study of T-cell reconstitution after alpha-beta-depleted transplantation in children. A TCRbeta library incorporating unique molecular identifiers was prepared. Via MiXCR, TCRdb re-called the PCR reads, giving one row per CDR3 protein. The sample records about 32,000 distinct CDR3 sequences, more than 6% being singletons. Whole-study results and caveats: The authors attributed T-cell counts and diversity one year after transplant mostly to newly produced T cells. Where some patients showed high TCRbeta diversity at day 60, it came from recipient T cells and thymic progenitors that had survived. Several hundred rapidly expanded clones from non-depleted graft cells reportedly supplied alpha-beta T cells about two months post-transplant.

This clonotype was detected many times. Its antigen is not known. The J segment lost 3 bases and the V segment lost 4 bases, leaving 4 bases of the junction unmatched. The CDR3 covers 14 residues. Germline assignment: CDR1 KGHDR and CDR2 SFDVKD. Sequenced here: peripheral blood, sampled 60 days after TCRalphabeta/CD19-depleted stem cell transplant. The clonotype comes from a child in the first two years of life who had a stem cell transplant for acute myeloid leukemia, so the T cells may come from the graft donor. The chain uses TRBV24-1 and TRBJ1-2; the match to TRBD1 covers 7 bases. This CDR3 is CATSDRGSHYGYTF. Here the CDR3 DNA reads TGTGCCACCAGTGACAGGGGGTCACACTATGGCTACACCTTC.